Here is one TCR beta chain with its context. The sample originates from a study of Graves' ophthalmopathy and Graves' hyperthyroidism. In the study overall: Stable hyperthyroid donors showed no ophthalmopathy during 18 months follow-up.

Amplified material comprised TCR beta CDR3 regions derived from RNA transcripts. An opening RT-PCR round employed HTBI primers and preceded a second-round multiplex PCR. TCRdb processed the multiplex PCR reads anew with MiXCR; each CDR3 protein has one entry. The table records about 590,000 distinct CDR3 sequences, about two fifths of them present only once. The study recruited hyperthyroidism patients aged 18 to 65 who were newly diagnosed, under 2 months' duration. Among the exclusions were patients with other autoimmune diseases, uncontrolled infections, pregnancy or lactation. Germline-derived CDR1 and CDR2 are SQVTM and ANQGSEA. The CDR3 loop spans 17 amino acids. Losses at the gene ends were 1 base for V and 3 bases for J; bases not matched to a gene: 15.

This receptor was taken from an adult man with Graves' hyperthyroidism. The sample was peripheral blood or thyroid tissue (not recorded which). This chain connects TRBV29-1 to TRBJ2-7; 7 nucleotides match TRBD1. The CDR3 sequence: CSVEVRQGVAEYYEQYF. As DNA, the CDR3 is TGCAGCGTTGAAGTCCGACAGGGTGTGGCAGAATACTACGAGCAGTACTTC.